These T cell receptor beta chains were read from a single sample in a study of siplizumab effects on memory and regulatory T cells. Clones were sequenced by immunoSEQ multiplex PCR, and TCRdb holds only the in-frame ones, with some missing. The table lists approximately 13,000 clones, almost 40% of them singletons. These receptors' antigens are unknown. Material: CFSE-low (dividing) CD8+ T cells sorted from an allogeneic mixed lymphocyte reaction. These receptors originate from a human donor in good health; the cells came from an allogeneic mixed lymphocyte reaction. Both conserved end residues are part of each CDR3. The D gene is left open where the match is weak. Size tells how often a clone was seen (once, few, many) or the class of an expanded clone, and some rows leave it out.

V gene	D gene	clone size	CDR3 length	J gene	CDR3 DNA	CDR3 protein
TRBV11-2	NA	NA	12	TRBJ1-2	TGTGCCAGCACCGAGGGAAAGAATGGCTACACCTTC	CASTEGKNGYTF
TRBV18	TRBD1	once	15	TRBJ1-3	TGTGCCAGCTCACCCCAGACAGGGCCTGGAAACACCATATATTTT	CASSPQTGPGNTIYF
TRBV27	NA	NA	13	TRBJ1-2	TGTGCCAGCAGTTTCGGATCAGACTATGGCTACACCTTC	CASSFGSDYGYTF
TRBV9	NA	NA	15	TRBJ2-2	TGTGCCAGCAGCGGGGGACCACCGAACACCGGGGAGCTGTTTTTT	CASSGGPPNTGELFF
TRBV4-1	NA	NA	14	TRBJ1-1	TGCGCCAGCAGCGGAGGAGCTTTGATAACTGAAGCTTTCTTT	CASSGGALITEAFF
TRBV13	NA	few	16	TRBJ2-1	TGTGCCAGCAGCCCCCCCGGGCTAGCGACCTACAATGAGCAGTTCTTC	CASSPPGLATYNEQFF
TRBV13	NA	medium-sized	14	TRBJ1-1	TGTGCCAGCAGCTTAGGCGTGCTGGACACTGAAGCTTTCTTT	CASSLGVLDTEAFF
TRBV11-2	TRBD1	NA	16	TRBJ2-3	TGCGCCAGCAGCCAAGATCGGAACAGGGGTCTAAATACGCAGTATTTT	CASSQDRNRGLNTQYF
TRBV11-3	TRBD2	NA	15	TRBJ2-1	TGTGCCAGCGGCAAACTAGCGGGCCAAAACAATGAGCAGTTCTTC	CASGKLAGQNNEQFF
TRBV19	NA	many	14	TRBJ2-3	TGTGCCAGTAGTATCGGTTCTAGCACAGATACGCAGTATTTT	CASSIGSSTDTQYF
TRBV19	TRBD1	NA	16	TRBJ2-3	TGTGCCAGTAGTTACGGGACAGGGCTGAGAGGGGATACGCAGTATTTT	CASSYGTGLRGDTQYF
TRBV27	TRBD2	medium-sized	14	TRBJ2-7	TGTGCCAGCAGTTTCGGCGGGAGGATGAACGAGCAGTACTTC	CASSFGGRMNEQYF
TRBV21-1	NA	few	13	TRBJ1-1	TGTGCCAGCAGCATAGGGGAAACCACTGAAGCTTTCTTT	CASSIGETTEAFF
TRBV7-6	NA	medium-sized	12	TRBJ2-1	TGTGCCAGCAGAACAGGGTGGGGTGAGCAGTTCTTC	CASRTGWGEQFF
TRBV11-2	TRBD2	NA	16	TRBJ2-2	TGTGCCAGCAGCAGGACTAGCGGGAGGACCACCGGGGAGCTGTTTTTT	CASSRTSGRTTGELFF
TRBV2	TRBD1	NA	15	TRBJ2-7	TGTGCCAGCAGGGGGGGGACAGGGACGGTCTACGAGCAGTACTTC	CASRGGTGTVYEQYF
TRBV14	TRBD2	NA	15	TRBJ2-1	TGTGCCAGCAGCCAAGATGGGACTAGCGGCCTTGAGCAGTTCTTC	CASSQDGTSGLEQFF
TRBV7-8	TRBD1	few	14	TRBJ2-1	TGTGCCAGCAGCTTAGCGGCAGGGGGCGAGGAGCAGTTCTTC	CASSLAAGGEEQFF
TRBV7-9	NA	NA	15	TRBJ2-7	TGTGCCAGCAGCCCGGACAGTGGGAGCTCCTACGAGCAGTACTTC	CASSPDSGSSYEQYF
TRBV25-1	NA	NA	12	TRBJ2-7	TGTGCCAGCAGTGAAGCAGGCTCCGAGCAGTACTTC	CASSEAGSEQYF
TRBV7-3	TRBD1	once	15	TRBJ2-3	TGTGCCAGCAGCTCAACAGGGGGCTCTACAGATACGCAGTATTTT	CASSSTGGSTDTQYF
TRBV9	NA	NA	12	TRBJ2-1	TGTGCCAGCGGGTTGGAGTACAATGAGCAGTTCTTC	CASGLEYNEQFF
TRBV7-9	NA	medium-sized	15	TRBJ1-6	TGTGCCAGCAGCTTAGCGTCCAGCTCCAATTCACCCCTCCACTTT	CASSLASSSNSPLHF
TRBV6-5	NA	once	14	TRBJ2-7	TGTGCCAGCAGTTACTCCGGGACAAGCTACGAGCAGTACTTC	CASSYSGTSYEQYF
TRBV7-9	TRBD2	NA	15	TRBJ2-7	TGTGCCAGCAGCTTATCGGCTAGCGGGTACTACGAGCAGTACTTC	CASSLSASGYYEQYF
TRBV4-1	NA	medium-sized	14	TRBJ2-1	TGCGCCAGCAGCCAAGTCTCGGGGATATATGAGCAGTTCTTC	CASSQVSGIYEQFF
TRBV7-8	NA	NA	13	TRBJ1-1	TGTGCCAGCTCGCAGGGGAGGAACACTGAAGCTTTCTTT	CASSQGRNTEAFF
TRBV19	NA	medium-sized	14	TRBJ2-1	TGTGCCAGTAGCGTTACCCCCACAGACAATGAGCAGTTCTTC	CASSVTPTDNEQFF
TRBV5-1	NA	NA	14	TRBJ2-7	TGCGCCAGCAGCTTGGGTCCGATGACCTACGAGCAGTACTTC	CASSLGPMTYEQYF
TRBV14	NA	NA	15	TRBJ1-5	TGTGCCAGCAGCCCTTTCGACGTACGGAATCAGCCCCAGCATTTT	CASSPFDVRNQPQHF
TRBV7-9	NA	once	13	TRBJ2-3	TGTGCCAGCAGCTTACCTAGTTCAGATACGCAGTATTTT	CASSLPSSDTQYF
TRBV9	TRBD2	few	15	TRBJ2-1	TGTGCCAGCAGCGAGGGACTAGCGGGACGGAATGAGCAGTTCTTC	CASSEGLAGRNEQFF
TRBV27	NA	few	12	TRBJ2-7	TGTGCCACCACAGGCGGAGCCTACGAGCAGTACTTC	CATTGGAYEQYF
TRBV19	TRBD2	NA	15	TRBJ2-1	TGTGCCAGTAGTATAGCTAGCGGGGGCTACAATGAGCAGTTCTTC	CASSIASGGYNEQFF
TRBV19	NA	medium-sized	12	TRBJ1-5	TGTGCCAGTCAGTCAGGCAATCAGCCCCAGCATTTT	CASQSGNQPQHF
TRBV19	NA	NA	14	TRBJ2-7	TGTGCCAGTAGTATCGTGGGGTGGAACTACGAGCAGTACTTC	CASSIVGWNYEQYF
TRBV7-9	NA	NA	15	TRBJ2-7	TGTGCCAGCAGCCCCGCCAGGGGAGTTTTCTACGAGCAGTACTTC	CASSPARGVFYEQYF
TRBV7-6	NA	once	15	TRBJ2-2	TGTGCCAGCAGCTCCGGAGATTCGAACACCGGGGAGCTGTTTTTT	CASSSGDSNTGELFF
TRBV25-1	TRBD2	NA	17	TRBJ2-5	TGTGCCAGCAGTGAAGGACTAGCGGGGATGTACCAAGAGACCCAGTACTTC	CASSEGLAGMYQETQYF
TRBV6-5	TRBD1	medium-sized	14	TRBJ2-1	TGTGCCAGCAGCCCGACAGGGGCCCACAATGAGCAGTTCTTC	CASSPTGAHNEQFF
TRBV4-1	TRBD2	medium-sized	16	TRBJ2-2	TGCGCCAGCAGCCAAGCAGCGGGGGGGCCAACCGGGGAGCTGTTTTTT	CASSQAAGGPTGELFF
TRBV10-3	NA	NA	15	TRBJ1-5	TGTGCCATCAGAGCACACACCGATAGCAATCAGCCCCAGCATTTT	CAIRAHTDSNQPQHF
TRBV5-5	TRBD1	few	14	TRBJ2-7	TGTGCCAGCAGCTTGGGTACAGGGGGCTCCGAGCAGTACTTC	CASSLGTGGSEQYF
TRBV15	TRBD2	medium-sized	15	TRBJ2-7	TGTGCCACCAGCAGAGATAGGACTAGCGGCTACGAGCAGTACTTC	CATSRDRTSGYEQYF
TRBV5-4	TRBD2	many	16	TRBJ2-7	TGTGCCAGCAGCTTGGGGCTAGCGGGAGGGCCGCACGAGCAGTACTTC	CASSLGLAGGPHEQYF
TRBV7-8	NA	NA	12	TRBJ1-4	TGTGCCAGCAGTTACACTCAGGAAAAACTGTTTTTT	CASSYTQEKLFF
TRBV6-1	TRBD2	few	16	TRBJ2-3	TGTGCCAGCAGTGCATGGCGGGGGGGTCGCACAGATACGCAGTATTTT	CASSAWRGGRTDTQYF
TRBV19	TRBD1	NA	15	TRBJ2-2	TGTGCCAGTAGAGCTGGACAGGGGAACACCGGGGAGCTGTTTTTT	CASRAGQGNTGELFF
TRBV27	TRBD1	NA	14	TRBJ1-5	TGTGCCAGCAGTTTGGGGACAGGGGCTCAGCCCCAGCATTTT	CASSLGTGAQPQHF
TRBV11-1	NA	NA	13	TRBJ1-4	TGTGCCAGCAGCCCCCCCGGCAATGAAAAACTGTTTTTT	CASSPPGNEKLFF
TRBV29-1	NA	NA	16	TRBJ1-2	TGCAGCGTTGACAGAAGACAGAGCCTTTCTAACTATGGCTACACCTTC	CSVDRRQSLSNYGYTF
TRBV29-1	TRBD1	few	14	TRBJ2-3	TGCAGCGTTGACGGGGACAGACACACAGATACGCAGTATTTT	CSVDGDRHTDTQYF
TRBV5-6	NA	NA	14	TRBJ2-3	TGTGCCAGCAGCTTGGACGGAAGCACAGATACGCAGTATTTT	CASSLDGSTDTQYF
TRBV27	NA	NA	14	TRBJ2-7	TGTGCCAGCAGTTTCGGCGCAGCCTTCTACGAGCAGTACTTC	CASSFGAAFYEQYF
TRBV27	NA	few	13	TRBJ2-1	TGTGCCAGCAGTTTATTAGATTACAATGAGCAGTTCTTC	CASSLLDYNEQFF